The 28 T cell receptor beta chains below were found in one sample sequenced in a study of T cells after yellow fever vaccination. A single record per CDR3 protein comes from TCRdb applying MiXCR to the 5' RACE reads. The sample yields a few hundred thousand distinct CDR3 sequences, around 5.3% seen once. The specimen comprised CD4+ T cells sorted from PBMCs, sampled on the day of the yellow fever booster vaccination. The receptor source for this set is a young man who received the YFV17D yellow fever vaccine.

This clonotype has at least ten counts. CDR3 sequence reads: CAISGGEIKTFF. The CDR3 bases are TGTGCCATCAGTGGAGGGGAGATCAAAACTTTCTTT. The rearrangement uses TRBV10-3 and TRBJ1-1; a possible D gene is TRBD1 (5 bases). Germline-derived CDR1 and CDR2 are ENHRY and SYGVKD. The CDR3 extends over 12 amino acids. V lost 4 bases and J 12 bases, leaving 15 bases between the germline ends.

This clonotype was counted many times. This chain connects TRBV5-1 to TRBJ2-3; D gene unclear. Germline CDR1 SGHRS, CDR2 YFSETQ. V lost 4 bases, J lost 5 bases, and 8 bases lay in between. The CDR3 runs 12 residues. CDR3 amino acids: CASSPLRDTQYF. The CDR3 DNA reads TGCGCCAGCAGCCCCCTAAGAGATACGCAGTATTTT.

This clonotype turned up a few times. The CDR3 sequence: CASSFGGMGRGNSPLHF. The CDR3, as DNA: TGTGCCAGCAGCTTCGGGGGCATGGGGAGAGGTAATTCACCCCTCCACTTT. This chain joins TRBV11-2 and TRBJ1-6, with TRBD1 as a possible D gene (6 bases). V lost 3 bases and J 6 bases, leaving 18 bases between the germline ends. Germline-derived CDR1 and CDR2 are SGHAT and FQNNGV. The CDR3 is 17 amino acids. The entire variable domain, with the rest obtained from reference TRBV11-2 and TRBJ1-6, is as follows: EAGVAQSPRYKIIEKRQSVAFWCNPISGHATLYWYQQILGQGPKLLIQFQNNGVVDDSQLPKDRFSAERLKGVDSTLKIQPAKLEDSAVYLCASSFGGMGRGNSPLHFGNGTRLTVT.

This clonotype has just a few counts. The V call is TRBV5-1, the J call TRBJ2-4; D might be TRBD1 or TRBD2, each matching 6 bases. Deletions cut 4 bases from V and 2 bases from J, with 13 bases between. The CDR3 loop spans 15 amino acids. The germline V gene has CDR1 SGHRS and CDR2 YFSETQ. The chain's CDR3 is CASSPEGGTKNIQYF. CDR3 bases: TGCGCCAGCAGCCCGGAGGGGGGTACCAAAAACATTCAGTACTTC.

The chain is built from TRBV5-1 and TRBJ2-3, with 10 bases that match TRBD2. From germline, CDR1 is SGHRS and CDR2 YFSETQ. J gave up 3 bases and V 1 base, and 5 bases lay outside the gene matches. This CDR3 has 16 amino acids. The CDR3 loop is CASSLLAGATTDTQYF. CDR3 DNA sequence: TGCGCCAGCAGCTTGCTAGCGGGAGCCACAACAGATACGCAGTATTTT.

This clonotype has a count of ten or more. This chain links TRBV20-1 with TRBJ1-3; the D is unclear. Germline V gives CDR1 DFQATT, CDR2 SNEGSKA (reference sequence). The CDR3 consists of 15 residues. V lost 0 bases and J lost 0, with 9 bases in between. As DNA, the CDR3 is TGCAGTGCTAGAGATCGGCAGAGCTCTGGAAACACCATATATTTT. Its protein product is CSARDRQSSGNTIYF.

In its sample, this clonotype was seen a few times. The chain is built from TRBV3-1 and TRBJ1-6, with D unresolved. From germline, CDR1 is LGHDT and CDR2 YNNKEL (reference sequence). Trimming took off 0 bases at V and 14 bases at J, with 8 bases between the two ends. The CDR3 runs 12 residues. The CDR3 loop is CASSQDLATLHF. The DNA for the CDR3 is TGTGCCAGCAGCCAAGACCTTGCGACCCTCCACTTT.

There are a few counts of this clonotype. The chain uses TRBV9 and TRBJ2-3, with D perhaps given as TRBD1 or TRBD2 (6 bases each). Trimming removed 7 bases at V and 4 bases at J, with 16 bases between. Germline values: CDR1 SGDLS, CDR2 YYNGEE. The CDR3 sequence is 14 residues long. Here the CDR3 DNA reads TGTGCCAGCGGCTTGGGGGGCCCGTCAGATACGCAGTATTTT. Amino acid sequence: CASGLGGPSDTQYF.

This clonotype has a count of ten or more. The chain uses TRBV7-2 and TRBJ1-1, with no clear D. The CDR3 has 12 residues. V was clipped by 2 bases and J by 4 bases, with 5 bases between them. Looked up from germline, CDR1 is SGHTA and CDR2 is FQGNSA. CDR3 sequence: CASSLWITEAFF. CDR3 DNA: TGTGCCAGCAGCTTATGGATCACTGAAGCTTTCTTT. Filled out from reference TRBV7-2 and TRBJ1-1, the complete variable domain reads GAGVSQSPSNKVTEKGKDVELRCDPISGHTALYWYRQSLGQGLEFLIYFQGNSAPDKSGLPSDRFSAERTGGSVSTLTIQRTQQEDSAVYLCASSLWITEAFFGQGTRLTVV.

J is TRBJ1-1 and V is TRBV2, with a weak D call TRBD1 (5 bases). Germline assignment: CDR1 SNHLY and CDR2 FYNNEI. This CDR3 contains 15 residues. Trimming removed 6 bases at V and 1 base at J, with 15 bases between. The CDR3 coding sequence is TGTGCCAGCAGCTCCGGGACGCCGGGGAACACTGAAGCTTTCTTT. This sequence encodes CASSSGTPGNTEAFF.

V gene TRBV7-8 combines with J gene TRBJ2-3, with TRBD1 as a possible D gene (6 bases). The CDR3 covers 14 residues. V dropped 5 bases and J dropped 3 bases, with 12 bases sitting between them. In germline, CDR1 is SGHVS, CDR2 FQNEAQ. CDR3 in amino acids: CASSLWTETDTQYF. For the CDR3, the DNA is TGTGCCAGCAGCCTTTGGACAGAGACAGATACGCAGTATTTT.

This clonotype was seen ten or more times. V is TRBV6-5 and J is TRBJ2-5; D perhaps matches TRBD2 (6 bases). CDR3 length: 16 amino acids. Germline V lookup: CDR1 MNHEY, CDR2 SVGAGI. V lost 6 bases, J lost 2 bases, and 19 bases lay in between. CDR3 in DNA: TGTGCCAGCAGCCACTGGGACTCCCTCCGTCAAGAGACCCAGTACTTC. It specifies CASSHWDSLRQETQYF.

At least ten counts were recorded for this clonotype. V usage is TRBV20-1 and J usage is TRBJ2-5, with D perhaps TRBD2 (5 bases). The CDR3 extends over 14 amino acids. The V end lost 3 bases, the J end lost 2 bases, and 13 bases lay between the germline ends. Per the germline V gene, CDR1 is DFQATT and CDR2 is SNEGSKA (reference sequence). CDR3 protein: CSASGGLLQETQYF. The DNA for the CDR3 is TGCAGTGCTAGTGGCGGACTGTTACAAGAGACCCAGTACTTC.

The sample holds many counts of this clonotype. This rearrangement joins TRBV2 to TRBJ1-4, with D possibly matching TRBD1 (6 bases). Trimming removed 4 bases from V and 8 bases from J, with 11 bases in between. Germline-derived CDR1 and CDR2 are SNHLY and FYNNEI. The CDR3 consists of 13 residues. The DNA of the CDR3 is TGTGCCAGCAGTGGAGAGGGGGGCGAAAAACTGTTTTTT. It encodes CASSGEGGEKLFF.

This clonotype has just a few counts. The genes are TRBV7-3 and TRBJ2-5; perhaps TRBD2 as D (6 bases). From germline, CDR1 is SGHTA and CDR2 FQGTGA. Trimming pared 5 bases from V and 5 bases from J, leaving 12 bases between. The CDR3 spans 13 residues. CDR3 loop: CASSRFRGETQYF. CDR3 DNA: TGTGCCAGCAGCCGATTCCGGGGGGAGACCCAGTACTTC.

This clonotype was counted ten times or more. V and J are TRBV7-2 and TRBJ2-1, with 13 bases lining up with TRBD2. The CDR3 is 18 amino acids. Germline V gives CDR1 SGHTA, CDR2 FQGNSA. V trimming: 1 base; J trimming: 5 bases; junction bases outside the gene matches: 8. The CDR3 DNA reads as TGTGCCAGCAGCTTAGACCCGACTAGCGGGGGGCGTAACAATGAGCAGTTCTTC. Amino acids: CASSLDPTSGGRNNEQFF.

This clonotype was seen a handful of times. The V gene is TRBV4-3, the J gene TRBJ2-5; D is perhaps TRBD2 (5 bases). V was trimmed by 0 bases and J by 5 bases, leaving 16 bases between them. Germline V lookup: CDR1 LGHNA, CDR2 YSLEER. This CDR3 comprises 16 residues. The CDR3, as DNA: TGCGCCAGCAGCCAAGATGCGGGTCGGGGTTCGGAGACCCAGTACTTC. As protein: CASSQDAGRGSETQYF.

In this sample, this clonotype turned up a few times. This chain connects TRBV5-1 to TRBJ2-2; 11 bases map to TRBD1. V trimming: 1 base; J trimming: 2 bases; junction bases outside the gene matches: 4. This CDR3 is 17 amino acids long. The germline V gene encodes CDR1 SGHRS and CDR2 YFSETQ. The CDR3, as DNA: TGCGCCAGCAGCTTGCGGACAGGGGGCCAAAACACCGGGGAGCTGTTTTTT. This gives the protein CASSLRTGGQNTGELFF.

The chain uses TRBV2 and TRBJ1-6; TRBD1 agrees at 7 bases. CDR1 is SNHLY and CDR2 is FYNNEI in the germline V gene. With V trimmed by 8 bases and J by 9 bases, 7 bases remained unmatched. The CDR3 contains 13 residues. The DNA of the CDR3 is TGTGCCAGCCGACAGGGAGTGAGTTCACCCCTCCACTTT. Protein product: CASRQGVSSPLHF.

This clonotype was picked up a small number of times. The chain couples TRBV6-6 to TRBJ2-1; 7 bases are a match to TRBD1. The CDR3 sequence is 13 residues long. In germline, CDR1 is MNHNY, CDR2 SVGAGI (reference sequence). Losses at the gene ends were 6 bases for V and 7 bases for J; bases not matched to a gene: 6. CDR3 sequence reads: CASSAPTGNEQFF. CDR3 bases: TGTGCCAGCAGCGCCCCGACAGGGAATGAGCAGTTCTTC.

This clonotype was counted many times. This chain connects TRBV5-1 to TRBJ1-2, with D possibly matching TRBD1 (5 bases). The CDR3 sequence is 16 residues long. Trimming removed 4 bases at V and 5 bases at J, with 21 bases between. Germline V gives CDR1 SGHRS, CDR2 YFSETQ. CDR3 sequence: CASSEGMLSSGYGYTF. DNA for the CDR3: TGCGCCAGCAGCGAGGGGATGCTTTCCAGTGGGTATGGCTACACCTTC.

This clonotype turned up a few times. This rearrangement joins TRBV5-4 to TRBJ2-5; D not resolved. The CDR3 is 14 residues long. CDR1 and CDR2 from the germline V gene are SGHNT and YYREEE (reference sequence). V was pared by 5 bases and J by 3 bases, with 14 bases between. As DNA, the CDR3 is TGTGCCAGCAGTTCTAAGCGTGCGGAAGAGACCCAGTACTTC. It is translated as CASSSKRAEETQYF.

This clonotype was detected only a few times. The J gene is TRBJ2-5, the V gene TRBV30; D tentatively fits TRBD1 or TRBD2 (6 bases each). This CDR3 has 12 amino acids. Germline values: CDR1 GTSNPN, CDR2 SVGIG (reference sequence). Trimming stripped 2 bases from V and 5 bases from J, with 9 bases between. In DNA form, the CDR3 reads TGTGCCTGGAGTACGGGGGCTGAGACCCAGTACTTC. It codes for CAWSTGAETQYF.

V and J are TRBV5-1 and TRBJ1-3, with D tentatively TRBD1 (6 bases). The CDR3 spans 12 residues. V dropped 4 bases and J dropped 8 bases, with 10 bases sitting between them. CDR1 and CDR2 from the germline V gene are SGHRS and YFSETQ. The CDR3, as DNA: TGCGCCAGCAGCATATCAGGGGACACCATATATTTT. Its protein product is CASSISGDTIYF.

The V and J genes are TRBV29-1 and TRBJ1-5, with D unclear. Trimming cost V 5 bases and J 0 bases, with 11 bases left between them. CDR3 size: 14 residues. The V gene's germline CDR1 is SQVTM and CDR2 ANQGSEA. The CDR3 here is CSVRQTNSNQPQHF. The CDR3 DNA sequence: TGCAGCGTTCGGCAGACAAATAGCAATCAGCCCCAGCATTTT.

The chain couples TRBV21-1 to TRBJ2-3; the D segment call TRBD1 is taken from the table without a DNA check. TRBV21-1 is described as a pseudogene. This CDR3 has 15 amino acids. CDR3 in amino acids: CASIIWGLNTDTQYF. In nucleotides, the CDR3 is TGTGCCAGCATCATTTGGGGGCTTAACACAGATACGCAGTATTTT.

This clonotype showed up just a few times. This rearrangement joins TRBV7-8 to TRBJ2-5; TRBD2 might be the D (6 bases). The CDR3 sequence is 19 residues long. Germline CDR1 SGHVS, CDR2 FQNEAQ. Between the trimmed V and J ends, which lost 1 base and 6 bases, there was a span of 27 bases. Here the CDR3 reads CASSLGVGGTSGEQQTQYF. CDR3 in DNA: TGTGCCAGCAGCTTAGGCGTCGGGGGAACCTCCGGGGAGCAACAGACCCAGTACTTC.

In nucleotides, the CDR3 is TGTGCCAGCAGCTTATCGTCGAGTAATGAGCAGTTCTTC. The encoded protein is CASSLSSSNEQFF. The gene calls are TRBV7-2 and TRBJ2-1, with unresolved D. The CDR3 contains 13 residues. The germline V gene encodes CDR1 SGHTA and CDR2 FQGNSA. V was pared by 2 bases and J by 7 bases, with 9 bases between.